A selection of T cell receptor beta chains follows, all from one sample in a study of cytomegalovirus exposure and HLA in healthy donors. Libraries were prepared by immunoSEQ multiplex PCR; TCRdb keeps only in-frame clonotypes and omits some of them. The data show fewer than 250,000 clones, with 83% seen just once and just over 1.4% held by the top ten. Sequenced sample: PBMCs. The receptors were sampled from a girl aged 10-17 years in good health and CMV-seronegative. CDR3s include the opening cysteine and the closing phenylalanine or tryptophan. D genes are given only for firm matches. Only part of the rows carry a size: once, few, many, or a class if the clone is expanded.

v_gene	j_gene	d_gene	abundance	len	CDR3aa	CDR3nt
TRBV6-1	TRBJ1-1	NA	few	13	CASSVGENTEAFF	TGTGCCAGCAGTGTGGGAGAGAACACTGAAGCTTTCTTT
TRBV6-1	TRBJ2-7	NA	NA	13	CASSEGLAYEQYF	TGTGCCAGCAGTGAAGGGCTCGCCTACGAGCAGTACTTC
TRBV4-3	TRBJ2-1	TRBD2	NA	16	CASSPRAGGLDNEQFF	TGCGCCAGCAGTCCTAGAGCGGGGGGGCTCGACAATGAGCAGTTCTTC
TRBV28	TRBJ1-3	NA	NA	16	CASSPRDFFSGNTIYF	TGTGCCAGCAGTCCAAGGGACTTCTTCTCTGGAAACACCATATATTTT
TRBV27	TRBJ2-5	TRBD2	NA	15	CASSFLSGGKETQYF	TGTGCCAGCAGTTTTCTAAGCGGGGGGAAAGAGACCCAGTACTTC
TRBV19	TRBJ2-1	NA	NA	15	CASSIIGGGPLEQFF	TGTGCCAGTAGTATAATAGGTGGGGGCCCTCTTGAGCAGTTCTTC
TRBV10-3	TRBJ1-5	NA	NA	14	CAISGGGSNQPQHF	TGTGCCATCAGTGGGGGAGGTAGCAATCAGCCCCAGCATTTT
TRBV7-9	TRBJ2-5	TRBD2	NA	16	CASSPKTSGGLRTQYF	TGTGCCAGCAGCCCAAAGACTAGCGGGGGGTTGCGGACCCAGTACTTC
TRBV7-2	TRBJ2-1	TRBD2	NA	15	CASSQTGTSGNEQFF	TGTGCCAGCAGCCAAACCGGGACTAGCGGCAATGAGCAGTTCTTC
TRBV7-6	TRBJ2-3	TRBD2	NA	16	CASSPLAGGLTDTQYF	TGTGCCAGCAGCCCCCTGGCGGGAGGGCTAACAGATACGCAGTATTTT
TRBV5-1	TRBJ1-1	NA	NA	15	CASSLGGMMGTEAFF	TGCGCCAGCAGCTTGGGCGGGATGATGGGCACTGAAGCTTTCTTT
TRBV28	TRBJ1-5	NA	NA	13	CASISGGMQPQHF	TGTGCCAGCATTTCCGGGGGTATGCAGCCCCAGCATTTT
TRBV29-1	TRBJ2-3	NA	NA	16	CSVEDLARGTGDTQYF	TGCAGCGTTGAAGATCTGGCCAGGGGAACGGGAGATACGCAGTATTTT
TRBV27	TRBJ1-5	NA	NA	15	CASSPFPGNNQPQHF	TGTGCCAGCAGTCCCTTTCCGGGGAACAATCAGCCCCAGCATTTT
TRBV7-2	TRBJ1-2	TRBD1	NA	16	CASSPRPRQGTYGYTF	TGTGCCAGCAGCCCGCGCCCGAGACAGGGGACCTATGGCTACACCTTC
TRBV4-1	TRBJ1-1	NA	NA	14	CASSQTGTNTEAFF	TGCGCCAGCAGCCAAACAGGGACGAACACTGAAGCTTTCTTT
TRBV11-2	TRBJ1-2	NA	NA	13	CASSLGGPYGYTF	TGTGCCAGCAGCTTAGGAGGGCCCTATGGCTACACCTTC
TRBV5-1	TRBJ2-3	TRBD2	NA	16	CASSFGTSGGQDTQYF	TGCGCCAGCAGCTTCGGGACTAGCGGGGGCCAGGATACGCAGTATTTT
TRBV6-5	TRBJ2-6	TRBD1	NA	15	CASTRQGTGANVLTF	TGTGCCAGCACTCGACAGGGGACTGGGGCCAACGTCCTGACTTTC
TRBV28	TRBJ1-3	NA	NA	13	CASSRYSGNTIYF	TGTGCCAGCAGCAGATACTCTGGAAACACCATATATTTT
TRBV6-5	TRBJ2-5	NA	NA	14	CASSYSFREETQYF	TGTGCCAGCAGTTACTCTTTTCGGGAGGAGACCCAGTACTTC
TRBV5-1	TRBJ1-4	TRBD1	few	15	CASSESTGGGEKLFF	TGCGCCAGCAGCGAGTCGACAGGGGGAGGTGAAAAACTGTTTTTT
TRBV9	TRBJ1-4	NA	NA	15	CASSGEGQSNEKLFF	TGTGCCAGCAGCGGAGAGGGTCAGAGTAATGAAAAACTGTTTTTT